A selection of T cell receptor beta chains follows, all from one sample in a study of T cells in Graves' hyperthyroidism and ophthalmopathy. MiXCR, run by TCRdb on the multiplex PCR reads, gives a single entry per CDR3 protein. Here the sample spans 600,000 to 900,000 distinct CDR3 sequences, roughly 15% being singletons. The sequenced material came from blood. The receptors here all came from a man between 18 and 29 years old with Graves' hyperthyroidism. Each CDR3 is given with its conserved first and last residue. The D gene is left open where the match is weak. Clone size is given for some rows only: seen once, a few or many times, or a class if the clone is expanded.

cdr3_length d_call j_call v_call clone_size cdr3_nt cdr3_aa
16 TRBD2 TRBJ2-7 TRBV5-5 . TGTGCCAGCAGCTCACGCGGACAGCGGGGGACCTACGAGCAGTACTTC CASSSRGQRGTYEQYF
14 . TRBJ2-7 TRBV19 . TGTGCCAGTAGTACTGACCTATGGACCTACGAGCAGTACTTC CASSTDLWTYEQYF
15 . TRBJ1-5 TRBV27 . TGTGCCAGCAGGCCTCCCGGGACTAATTATCAGCCCCAGCATTTT CASRPPGTNYQPQHF
13 . TRBJ2-5 TRBV7-2 many TGTGCCAGCAGCTTAGCGGGGGCGGCGACCCAGTACTTC CASSLAGAATQYF
16 TRBD1 TRBJ2-3 TRBV29-1 many TGCAGCGTTGCCCTCCCGGGACAGGGGTACACAGATACGCAGTATTTT CSVALPGQGYTDTQYF
19 TRBD2 TRBJ2-2 TRBV5-6 . TGTGCCAGCAGCCTGATAAAAATCAGACTAGCGGTTCACACCGGGGAGCTGTTTTTT CASSLIKIRLAVHTGELFF
16 . TRBJ2-1 TRBV5-1 . TGCGCCAGCAGCCAGCCGTCGGGCAGGGGTTCGAATGAGCAGTTCTTC CASSQPSGRGSNEQFF
12 . TRBJ2-7 TRBV7-9 few TGTGCCAGCAGCTTAGCCTACAACGAGCAGTACTTC CASSLAYNEQYF
13 TRBD1 TRBJ2-7 TRBV5-6 . TGTGCCAGCAGCTGGACAGGGGATTCCGAGCAGTACTTC CASSWTGDSEQYF
19 . TRBJ2-5 TRBV24-1 . TGTGCCACCAGTGACTTATGCGGGTGGACCACCGTGGGGCAAGAGACCCAGTACTTC CATSDLCGWTTVGQETQYF
13 . TRBJ1-5 TRBV6-1 few TGTGCCAGCAGTGTTGAGAGAGATCAGCCCCAGCATTTT CASSVERDQPQHF
18 TRBD2 TRBJ2-7 TRBV4-2 . TGTGCCAGCAGCCAACCGGGACTAGCGGGAAGATCCGTCTACGAGCAGTACTTC CASSQPGLAGRSVYEQYF
14 . TRBJ2-2 TRBV18 few TGTGCCAGCTCCAGTCCAAGAGAGACCGGGGAGCTGTTTTTT CASSSPRETGELFF
15 . TRBJ1-6 TRBV20-1 few TGCAGTGCTAGAGCTGGGGGACCGATTTATTCACCCCTCCACTTT CSARAGGPIYSPLHF
14 . TRBJ2-5 TRBV20-1 . TGCAGTGCTAGTTTGGGAACAGTAGGAGAGACCCAGTACTTC CSASLGTVGETQYF
12 . TRBJ2-1 TRBV28 . TGTGCCAGCAGTTTAGGAGGCAAGGGGCAGTTCTTC CASSLGGKGQFF
15 . TRBJ2-3 TRBV28 . TGTGCCAGCAGCCAACCGGGACCTCTCACAGATACGCAGTATTTT CASSQPGPLTDTQYF
14 . TRBJ2-7 TRBV7-9 many TGTGCCAGCAGCTCGCCCCCTAGGGCCGACGAGCAGTACTTC CASSSPPRADEQYF
16 TRBD2 TRBJ2-5 TRBV28 many TGTGCCAGCAGTGCCGCTAGCGGGAGTGAGCGGGAGACCCAGTACTTC CASSAASGSERETQYF
14 . TRBJ2-1 TRBV20-1 . TGCAGTGCTAGCCGGTTTAGCGGCTACAATGAGCAGTTCTTC CSASRFSGYNEQFF
13 . TRBJ1-1 TRBV27 many TGTGCCAGCAGTTTTAAGGGGAACACTGAAGCTTTCTTT CASSFKGNTEAFF
11 TRBD1 TRBJ1-4 TRBV28 . TGTGCCAGCATGACAGGGGAAAAACTGTTTTTT CASMTGEKLFF
15 . TRBJ2-7 TRBV4-3 few TGCGCCAGCAGCCAAGATCCGTCAGGGGCCTACGAGCAGTACTTC CASSQDPSGAYEQYF
21 . TRBJ2-7 TRBV6-2/TRBV6-3 many TGTGCCAGCAGTTACTCGTGGTCACTAAGGCCGACGGTCGAACCTTCCTACGAGCAGTACTTC CASSYSWSLRPTVEPSYEQYF
18 TRBD1 TRBJ1-3 TRBV6-1 many TGTGCCAGCAGACATCTTCAACAGGGGGAGGCATTCGGAAACACCATATATTTT CASRHLQQGEAFGNTIYF
13 . TRBJ2-5 TRBV29-1 many TGCAGCGTCGAAAGGGGCAGGCAAGAGACCCAGTACTTC CSVERGRQETQYF
15 TRBD2 TRBJ2-1 TRBV11-3 many TGTGCCAGCAGCTTAGAGGCTAGCGGGAGCGATGAGCAGTTCTTC CASSLEASGSDEQFF
14 . TRBJ2-7 TRBV15 . TGTGCCACCAGCCCATTGGAATTACCCTACGAGCAGTACTTC CATSPLELPYEQYF
10 . TRBJ2-1 TRBV28 many TGTGCCAGCAGCCGCCTTGAGCAGTTCTTC CASSRLEQFF
14 . TRBJ2-7 TRBV14 . TGTGCCAGCAGCCAGGAGGGACCGTTCTACGAGCAGTACTTC CASSQEGPFYEQYF
12 . TRBJ1-2 TRBV20-1 many TGCAGTGCTAGAGGGACATCCTATGGCTACACCTTC CSARGTSYGYTF
16 . TRBJ2-7 TRBV7-9 many TGTGCCAGCAGCTTAGGACTTTACGGGAGAGTGTCTGAGCAGTACTTC CASSLGLYGRVSEQYF
13 . TRBJ2-2 TRBV6-1 . TGTGCCATCCTGGAACCGAACACCGGGGAGCTGTTTTTT CAILEPNTGELFF
11 . TRBJ1-1 TRBV30 few TGTGCATGTGACGGGAACACTGAAGCTTTCTTT CACDGNTEAFF